The present T cell receptor beta chain was sequenced within a study of Ad26.COV2.S vaccination and SARS-CoV-2 variants. Overall study context: Participants got Ad26.COV2.S intramuscularly, once or twice 56 days apart.

The sample's treatment: 15 to 20 received Ad26.COV2.S at low or high dose, single or two shots; 5 received placebo; per-sample allocation not given. Collection of the samples took place on day 63 after the first injection of vaccine or placebo. An Ad26 vector was used to express Wuhan-strain SARS-CoV-2 spike as the vaccine. As for this clone: Its antigen remains unidentified.

Clones were sequenced by immunoSEQ multiplex PCR, and TCRdb holds only the in-frame ones, with some missing. The sample contains some 340,000 clones, around 84% of which appear only once. Losses at the gene ends were 5 bases for V and 7 bases for J; bases not matched to a gene: 12. CDR3 length: 16 amino acids. Germline values: CDR1 LNHDA, CDR2 SQIVND (reference sequence). Study conclusions and caveats: Reports say spike-specific CD8+ and CD4+ T cell responses covered substantial breadth after vaccination. Vaccine recipients had higher spike-specific TCR breadth than placebo recipients.

The chain recombines TRBV19 with TRBJ1-4, with 8 bases fitting TRBD1. The origin of this receptor is a person between 18 and 65 years old who received the Ad26.COV2.S COVID-19 vaccine or a placebo. Sequenced material: peripheral blood, taken in a trial of Ad26.COV2.S vaccine versus placebo. CDR3 nucleotide sequence: TGTGCCAGTAGTGACGACAGGGGCCCGCCGGGTGAAAAACTGTTTTTT. As protein: CASSDDRGPPGEKLFF.